One T cell receptor beta chain is described in this entry. Its antigen is unidentified. Germline V gene sequence: CDR1 SGHNT, CDR2 YYREEE (reference sequence). V was shortened by 4 bases and J by 4 bases, with 15 bases between the two germline ends. The CDR3 totals 15 residues. Sample time point: baseline, week 1 (first vaccination visit). Treatment described: pre-vaccination baseline after standard-of-care therapy. There were new WHO grade 3 or 4 astrocytomas in the donors, and these were IDH1-mutant and ATRX-lost. These data belong to a study of a mutant IDH1 vaccine in newly diagnosed glioma. Background on the study: Most patients had radiochemotherapy with temozolomide before enrollment; others had one alone.

Regarding the study as a whole: Changes in top peripheral clonotypes did not appear linked to pseudoprogression.

This table comes from immunoSEQ multiplex PCR, and its TCRdb copy is limited to in-frame clones, with some not included. The table records 50,000 to 75,000 clones, 75% to 95% of them present only once. The chain couples TRBV5-4 to TRBJ2-1; a weak D match, TRBD1 (5 bases). This sample comprised PBMCs, obtained from a glioma patient treated with radiotherapy, temozolomide or both. This sequence originates from a man aged 45-65 years with glioma. The CDR3 coding sequence is TGTGCCAGCAGCCCCCCGGCCCAGGGATACAATGAGCAGTTCTTC. Translating it yields CASSPPAQGYNEQFF.